Sequencing of this TCR beta chain was carried out in a study of blood T cell repertoires in COVID-19. Study context: Acute-phase and convalescent COVID-19 samples originated in the United States, Italy and Spain. T cells, B-cell-depleted T cells, or PBMCs provided the cDNA or gDNA that served as material.

Authors' data handling: Reference gene primer amplification yielded estimated nucleated cell counts. TCRdb's copy holds only in-frame clones and misses some; the assay was immunoSEQ multiplex PCR. V, J and clone size were drawn from that table, and D and trimming were deduced from the DNA. The sample holds 150,000 to 200,000 clones, approximately 86% seen once. Sequenced material: peripheral blood. This clonotype was obtained from a man aged 65 to 85 with acute or convalescent COVID-19.

This CDR3 is CASSPLAAGRGPDTQYF. The CDR3 nucleotides read TGTGCCAGCAGCCCATTGGCCGCCGGGAGGGGGCCAGATACGCAGTATTTT. The genes are TRBV3-1 (or the pseudogene TRBV3-2) and TRBJ2-3; tentatively, D is TRBD2 (8 bases). The CDR3 covers 17 residues. The V end lost 4 bases, the J end lost 4 bases, and 21 bases lay between the germline ends. CDR1 LGHDT and CDR2 YNNKEL come from the germline V gene (reference sequence).